This T cell receptor beta chain originates from a study of early T cells in non-severe SARS-CoV-2 infection. Across the whole study: Investigators sequenced bulk RNA drawn from unsorted whole blood, and chains remained unpaired.

Whole-study findings and limits: Matching against VDJdb likely underestimated virus-specific expansions, favoring anti-spike CD8.

Individually, cDNA molecules had unique molecular identifiers attached to them. One entry per CDR3 protein, called by TCRdb with MiXCR from the 5' RACE reads. The table has roughly 41,000 distinct CDR3 sequences, 4.5% to 5% seen once; the top ten hold 4.8%. This clonotype was detected only a few times. The antigen is undetermined. The source of this sequence is an adult who was a healthcare worker with PCR-confirmed SARS-CoV-2 infection or an uninfected control (not recorded which). Sequenced: whole blood.

In DNA form, the CDR3 reads TGTGCCAGCAGTGGGGCGGGCTACGAGCAGTACTTC. Its protein product is CASSGAGYEQYF. The chain couples TRBV6-5 to TRBJ2-7, with D perhaps assigned TRBD1 or TRBD2 (5 bases each). CDR1 is MNHEY, CDR2 SVGAGI, per germline. The CDR3 totals 12 residues. V lost 5 bases, J lost 3 bases, and 8 bases lay in between.